This T cell receptor beta chain emerged from a study of blood T cells in healthy people across ages. The study's findings and limits: CMV status of donors was unknown, possibly confounding expanded clonotype changes.

This clonotype was counted a few times. Its antigen is undetermined. It was with a sample-barcoded 5' primer and a J-beta primer mix that a second PCR of roughly 7 to 11 cycles was run. TCRdb itself ran the 5' RACE reads through MiXCR, one entry per CDR3 protein. Of about 800,000 distinct CDR3 sequences listed, about three fifths are singletons. The CDR3 consists of 15 residues. Per germline, CDR1 LGHNA and CDR2 YNFKEQ. Healthy Caucasian individuals from Russia aged 6 to 90 were enrolled as donors. The V gene is TRBV4-2, the J gene TRBJ2-4, with 7 bases matching TRBD1. The assigned J gene may be wrong: the sequence end matches TRBJ2-7 better. The sequence came from a man aged 25-45 years in good health. The source material was blood. CDR3 DNA: TGTGCCAGCAGCCAAGGCACAGGGGCTGGCTACGAGCAGTACTTC. This sequence encodes CASSQGTGAGYEQYF.